This T cell receptor (beta chain) comes out of a study of T cells in Graves' hyperthyroidism and ophthalmopathy. TCR beta CDR3 region amplification was performed from RNA transcripts. HTBI primers drove first-round RT-PCR of the TCR CDR3. TCRdb independently ran MiXCR on the multiplex PCR reads; one entry per CDR3 protein. In the table there are about 640,000 distinct CDR3 sequences, about 20% of which are singletons. The sequenced material came from blood. The receptor was isolated from a man aged 25-45 years with Graves' ophthalmopathy.

CDR3 region: CASSLDVTQTQYF. The CDR3 nucleotides read TGTGCCAGCAGCTTGGATGTTACCCAGACGCAGTATTTT. The chain couples TRBV5-5 to TRBJ2-3; D uncertain. CDR3 size: 13 residues. In germline, CDR1 is SGHKS, CDR2 YYEKEE (reference sequence). V was shortened by 0 bases and J by 9 bases, with 11 bases between the two germline ends.